The 14 T cell receptor beta chains below come from one sample, sequenced in a study of OX40 agonist ivuxolimab in advanced cancers. Sequenced by immunoSEQ multiplex PCR; TCRdb stores in-frame clones only, minus some. The data contain 30,000 to 35,000 clones, roughly 90% of them singletons. The specimen was CD4+ or CD8+ T cells sorted from blood, collected in a trial of the OX40 agonist ivuxolimab. The receptors here all came from an adult with an advanced solid tumor such as melanoma, head and neck, liver or kidney cancer.

The chain recombines TRBV27 with TRBJ1-3; D gene uncertain. In germline, CDR1 is MNHEY, CDR2 SMNVEV (reference sequence). The CDR3 is made up of 15 amino acids. V was shortened by 6 bases and J by 0 bases, with 12 bases between the two germline ends. CDR3 DNA sequence: TGTGCCAGCAGAAATACCGCCGTCTCTGGAAACACCATATATTTT. It translates to CASRNTAVSGNTIYF.

The chain joins TRBV28 to TRBJ1-3; 7 nucleotides align to TRBD1. Unmatched junction bases numbered 2, after V lost 4 bases and J lost 2 bases. Germline V lookup: CDR1 MDHEN, CDR2 SYDVKM. The CDR3 loop spans 14 amino acids. CDR3 protein: CASSWRGPGNTIYF. CDR3 nucleotide sequence: TGTGCCAGCAGTTGGAGGGGGCCTGGAAACACCATATATTTT.

The gene calls are TRBV7-3 and TRBJ2-1; 9 bases line up with TRBD2. CDR3 length equals 15 residues. Germline V lookup: CDR1 SGHTA, CDR2 FQGTGA. The V gene end was trimmed by 5 bases and the J gene end by 5 bases; junction bases not matched to a gene: 7. CDR3 coding DNA: TGTGCCAGCAGCCCCGGGACTAGCTTCCACAATGAGCAGTTCTTC. Amino acid sequence: CASSPGTSFHNEQFF.

The V gene is TRBV9, the J gene TRBJ2-3; TRBD2 matches 14 bases. Looked up from germline, CDR1 is SGDLS and CDR2 is YYNGEE. This CDR3 region has 19 residues. V lost 3 bases and J lost 1; bases outside the gene matches: 10. In nucleotides, the CDR3 is TGTGCCAGCAGCGCCCCCGGGACTAGCGGGAGAGGGGGCACAGATACGCAGTATTTT. Protein product: CASSAPGTSGRGGTDTQYF.

The count of this clone is one. The chain couples TRBV28 to TRBJ2-7; D is possibly TRBD1 (5 bases). This CDR3 has 13 residues. Germline V lookup: CDR1 MDHEN, CDR2 SYDVKM. With 6 bases removed from V and 6 bases from J, the gap between germline ends came to 15 bases. The CDR3 DNA reads TGTGCCAGCAGCCCCCGTTTGGGGCGCGAGCAGTACTTC. Encoded protein: CASSPRLGREQYF. The complete variable domain, with remaining parts taken from reference TRBV28 and TRBJ2-7, reads DVKVTQSSRYLVKRTGEKVFLECVQDMDHENMFWYRQDPGLGLRLIYFSYDVKMKEKGDIPEGYSVSREKKERFSLILESASTNQTSMYLCASSPRLGREQYFGPGTRLTVT.

The V gene is TRBV7-9, the J gene TRBJ1-3; a weak D match, TRBD1 (5 bases). V was cut by 11 bases and J by 8 bases, with 16 bases left in between. This CDR3 has 12 residues. CDR1 is SEHNR and CDR2 is FQNEAQ in the germline V gene (reference sequence). CDR3 in DNA: TGTGCCGGCAAGGGACCCTGGGACACCATATATTTT. It encodes CAGKGPWDTIYF.

This chain connects TRBV27 to TRBJ2-1, with 7 bases matching TRBD2. The CDR3 covers 17 residues. Germline assignment: CDR1 MNHEY and CDR2 SMNVEV (reference sequence). After removal of 6 bases from V and 0 bases from J, the junction contained 11 bases not matched to a gene. Here the CDR3 reads CASSLSLAASSYNEQFF. CDR3 nucleotides: TGTGCCAGCAGCCTGAGTCTAGCGGCGAGCTCCTACAATGAGCAGTTCTTC.

The sample holds one count of this clone. The CDR3 DNA reads as TGTGCCAGCAGTGACTTCCCCAGCACAGATACGCAGTATTTT. It yields the protein CASSDFPSTDTQYF. This sequence joins TRBV6-5 and TRBJ2-3, with D unresolved. CDR3 length equals 14 residues. The germline gives CDR1 MNHEY, CDR2 SVGAGI. V was clipped by 5 bases and J by 0 bases, with 9 bases between them.

The table lists this clone with a count of one. The CDR3 loop reads CASSLATSGTYNEQFF. The CDR3 nucleotides are TGCGCCAGCAGCTTGGCGACTAGCGGGACCTACAATGAGCAGTTCTTC. The V and J genes are TRBV5-1 and TRBJ2-1; TRBD2 matches 11 bases. CDR1 is SGHRS, CDR2 YFSETQ, per germline. The CDR3 consists of 16 residues. Losses at the gene ends were 0 bases for V and 2 bases for J; bases not matched to a gene: 1. The full variable domain, its missing parts supplied by reference TRBV5-1 and TRBJ2-1, is KAGVTQTPRYLIKTRGQQVTLSCSPISGHRSVSWYQQTPGQGLQFLFEYFSETQRNKGNFPGRFSGRQFSNSRSEMNVSTLELGDSALYLCASSLATSGTYNEQFFGPGTRLTVL.

Only one count was recorded for this clone. The chain joins TRBV30 to TRBJ2-1; tentatively, D is TRBD2 (6 bases). CDR3 length equals 14 residues. The germline gives CDR1 GTSNPN, CDR2 SVGIG (reference sequence). With 3 bases removed from V and 6 bases from J, the gap between germline ends came to 15 bases. In nucleotides, the CDR3 is TGTGCCTGGAGCGTGGGCGTGGGGGGCAATGAGCAGTTCTTC. Its protein product is CAWSVGVGGNEQFF.

The V gene is TRBV19, the J gene TRBJ2-7, with a possible D match to TRBD2 (7 bases). In germline, CDR1 is LNHDA, CDR2 SQIVND (reference sequence). The CDR3 spans 13 residues. The V end was cut by 9 bases, the J end by 6 bases, with 18 bases between. The CDR3: CASGGRIPGEQYF. Here the CDR3 DNA reads TGTGCCAGCGGGGGGCGGATCCCGGGCGAGCAGTACTTC.

This chain links TRBV4-2 with TRBJ1-2, with 8 bases that match TRBD1. V shed 0 bases and J 4 bases; nucleotides not matched to a gene: 7. This CDR3 contains 16 residues. The germline CDR1 and CDR2 sequences are LGHNA and YNFKEQ. The CDR3 DNA is TGTGCCAGCAGCCAAGAAGCCCAGGGGGCCATCTATGGCTACACCTTC. The encoded protein is CASSQEAQGAIYGYTF.

The V and J genes are TRBV5-1 and TRBJ2-1; 7 nucleotides line up with TRBD2. CDR1 SGHRS and CDR2 YFSETQ come from the germline V gene. This CDR3 is built from 18 residues. With 3 bases clipped from V and 1 base from J, the junction kept 13 bases outside the gene matches. CDR3 bases: TGCGCCAGCAGCTCCAACCTCCTAACTAGCGCTTCCTACAATGAGCAGTTCTTC. Residues: CASSSNLLTSASYNEQFF.

The sample holds a few counts of this clone. The DNA for the CDR3 is TGCAGCGGCACAACAGGGGGCCGCACCGGGGAGCTGTTTTTT. It encodes CSGTTGGRTGELFF. The chain has TRBV29-1 and TRBJ2-2; TRBD1 agrees at 9 bases. CDR3 size: 14 residues. Trimming took 7 bases from V and 4 from J; bases not matched to a gene: 7. Per germline, CDR1 SQVTM and CDR2 ANQGSEA.